The following is a T cell receptor (beta chain) sequence with its context. Other DNA sequences in the sample encode the same CDR3. Method: immunoSEQ multiplex PCR; TCRdb's copy keeps in-frame clones and lacks some. This table holds fewer than 30,000 clones. This sample is drawn from a study of T cells in women clearing cervical HPV infection. Sequenced material: blood buffy coat. This TCR was sampled from a woman aged 18-70 years with a cervical HPV16 infection that either progressed to CIN3+ or cleared (not recorded which).

The CDR3 loop reads CASSDSSGNTIYF. The part of the CDR3 DNA that was read is TGCGCCAGCAGTGACAGCTCTGGAAACACC. The rearrangement joins TRBV5-1 to TRBJ1-3, with D tentatively TRBD1 (5 bases). The read ends 3 residues before the CDR3 terminus; that terminus is restored from the germline J gene. This CDR3 contains 13 residues. Trimming removed 5 bases from V and 0 bases from J, with 6 bases in between. Germline lookup yields CDR1 SGHRS and CDR2 YFSETQ.